Below are 14 T cell receptor beta chains sequenced from a single sample in a study of cytomegalovirus exposure and HLA in healthy donors. The PCR ran on 60 Vbeta and 13 Jbeta primers. Clones were sequenced by immunoSEQ multiplex PCR, and TCRdb holds only the in-frame ones, with some missing. The profile shows around 130,000 clones, about 70% of them singletons. Sequencing input: PBMCs. Receptors were obtained from a woman in her 40s in good health and CMV-seropositive.

The CDR3 loop reads CASSSRNSGNTIYF. As DNA, the CDR3 is TGTGCTTCTTCCAGCAGGAACTCTGGAAACACCATATATTTT. The chain joins TRBV19 to TRBJ1-3, with D uncertain. Per the germline V gene, CDR1 is LNHDA and CDR2 is SQIVND (reference sequence). The CDR3 has 14 amino acids.

In regard to this clone: The sample has other DNA sequences that encode this CDR3 too. The genes are TRBV11-2 and TRBJ2-5; TRBD2 might be the D (6 bases). Trimming cost V 5 bases and J 5 bases, with 9 bases left between them. The CDR3 totals 12 residues. Germline V gene data show CDR1 as SGHAT and CDR2 as FQNNGV. Written as DNA, the CDR3 is TGTGCCAGCAGCCCACGGGGGGAGACCCAGTACTTC. As protein: CASSPRGETQYF. Supplemented by reference TRBV11-2 and TRBJ2-5, the full variable domain reads EAGVAQSPRYKIIEKRQSVAFWCNPISGHATLYWYQQILGQGPKLLIQFQNNGVVDDSQLPKDRFSAERLKGVDSTLKIQPAKLEDSAVYLCASSPRGETQYFGPGTRLLVL.

This rearrangement joins TRBV2 to TRBJ2-1; D remains ambiguous. This CDR3 is 12 amino acids long. V gave up 6 bases and J gave up 7 bases, with 10 bases separating them. CDR1 is SNHLY and CDR2 is FYNNEI in the germline V gene. CDR3 DNA sequence: TGTGCCAGCAGACTAAGTACGAATGAGCAGTTCTTC. It specifies CASRLSTNEQFF.

The chain joins TRBV7-2 to TRBJ1-3; D uncertain. The V gene's germline CDR1 is SGHTA and CDR2 FQGNSA. The CDR3 has 12 residues. The ends were cut back, 3 bases at V and 8 bases at J, with 8 bases in the middle. CDR3 bases: TGTGCCAGCAGCTTCCCCCCGGACACCATATATTTT. Translating gives CASSFPPDTIYF.

The rearrangement joins TRBV18 to TRBJ1-2; the D gene is possibly TRBD1 (6 bases). V shed 4 bases and J shed 13 bases, with 19 bases lying between them. Per germline, CDR1 KGHSH and CDR2 LQKENI. The CDR3 has 13 amino acids. The CDR3, as DNA: TGTGCCAGCTCACTCACAGGGATAGAGCCGCTCACCTTC. This codes for CASSLTGIEPLTF.

This chain joins TRBV6-4 and TRBJ2-1, with 9 bases lining up with TRBD1. Germline CDR1 MRHNA, CDR2 SNTAGT. This CDR3 has 15 residues. The V segment lost 0 bases and the J segment 9 bases; nucleotides outside the gene matches: 6. The CDR3: CASSDSGTGFGEQFF. CDR3 nucleotides: TGTGCCAGCAGTGACTCTGGGACAGGGTTTGGTGAGCAGTTCTTC.

The V gene is TRBV28, the J gene TRBJ2-7; 12 nucleotides line up with TRBD2. With V trimmed by 3 bases and J by 0 bases, 9 bases remained unmatched. This CDR3 comprises 18 residues. Germline-derived CDR1 and CDR2 are MDHEN and SYDVKM. The CDR3 protein is CASSFPGLAGVNSYEQYF. CDR3 sequence (DNA): TGTGCCAGCAGTTTCCCGGGACTAGCGGGCGTCAACTCCTACGAGCAGTACTTC.

The rearrangement links TRBV30 to TRBJ2-1; 9 nucleotides line up with TRBD1. The CDR3 totals 17 residues. CDR1 and CDR2 from the germline V gene are GTSNPN and SVGIG (reference sequence). Trimming took 4 bases from V and 9 from J; bases not matched to a gene: 19. The CDR3 loop reads CAWIHPGQGAVWGEQFF. The CDR3 DNA is TGTGCCTGGATTCACCCGGGACAGGGAGCTGTATGGGGTGAGCAGTTCTTC.

The rearrangement uses TRBV7-9 and TRBJ1-2, with TRBD1 as a possible D gene (5 bases). CDR1 and CDR2 from the germline V gene are SEHNR and FQNEAQ (reference sequence). Trimming took 2 bases from V and 8 from J, leaving 15 bases between them. The CDR3 is made up of 14 amino acids. Here the CDR3 DNA reads TGTGCCAGCAGCTTACCCGGGGGTGTAGGAGGCTACACCTTC. Encoded protein: CASSLPGGVGGYTF. The full variable domain, in which reference TRBV7-9 and TRBJ1-2 provide the parts outside the CDR3, is DTGVSQNPRHKITKRGQNVTFRCDPISEHNRLYWYRQTLGQGPEFLTYFQNEAQLEKSRLLSDRFSAERPKGSFSTLEIQRTEQGDSAMYLCASSLPGGVGGYTFGSGTRLTVV.

The chain carries TRBV30 and TRBJ2-5; TRBD2 agrees at 9 bases. Per the germline V gene, CDR1 is GTSNPN and CDR2 is SVGIG (reference sequence). CDR3 length: 19 residues. The ends lost 6 bases at V and 5 bases at J; junction bases unmatched: 25. DNA of the CDR3: TGTGCCTGTCCTCCCGGGGCTAGCGGGGCGGACCGCCGTAGGGAGACCCAGTACTTC. The encoded protein is CACPPGASGADRRRETQYF.

This sequence joins TRBV23-1 and TRBJ2-5; 8 bases agree with TRBD1. TRBV23-1 is identified as an open reading frame with a role that is uncertain. V lost 4 bases to trimming and J lost 1 base; unmatched junction nucleotides: 8. The CDR3 length is 16 residues. This CDR3 is CASSPRGQGGQETQYF. The CDR3, as DNA: TGCGCCAGCAGTCCCCGTGGACAGGGTGGCCAAGAGACCCAGTACTTC.

The chain is built from TRBV27 and TRBJ2-1; 13 nucleotides line up with TRBD2. The CDR3 is 15 amino acids. The germline CDR1 and CDR2 sequences are MNHEY and SMNVEV (reference sequence). Unmatched junction bases numbered 4, after V lost 5 bases and J lost 6 bases. The CDR3 DNA sequence: TGTGCCAGCAGTCCAAGACTAGCGGGAGGCAATGAGCAGTTCTTC. The encoded protein is CASSPRLAGGNEQFF.

This chain's CDR3 is CASSGPGFEKLFF. The DNA for the CDR3 is TGTGCCAGCAGCGGACCAGGGTTTGAAAAACTGTTTTTT. V usage is TRBV9 and J usage is TRBJ1-4, with a weak D call TRBD1 (5 bases). The CDR3 contains 13 residues. In germline, CDR1 is SGDLS, CDR2 YYNGEE. The V gene lost 3 bases and the J gene lost 7 bases, with 10 bases spanning the gap.

J is TRBJ2-6 and V is TRBV13; 7 bases are a match to TRBD1. J lost 13 bases, V lost 4 bases, and 10 bases had no gene match. Germline-derived CDR1 and CDR2 are PRHDT and FYEKMQ (reference sequence). This CDR3 has 14 residues. The CDR3 spells CASSSGAGGKVLTF. CDR3 coding DNA: TGTGCCAGCAGCTCAGGGGCAGGGGGAAAGGTCCTGACTTTC.